This T cell receptor (beta chain) was profiled in a study of tumor-infiltrating lymphocytes in primary liver carcinoma. A primer matching the constant region was used to make TCR beta cDNA from approximately 500 ng of total RNA. Three-round nested multiplex PCR performed with slightly modified ARM-PCR produced the TCR beta libraries. For approximately 11 cycles apiece, the opening two PCR rounds ran with TRBV1-TRBV30 forward primers and a C-beta reverse primer. Each CDR3 protein gets one entry after TCRdb re-called the multiplex PCR reads with MiXCR. The sample includes roughly 100,000 distinct CDR3 sequences, around 80% of them seen just once. Co-extracting RNA and DNA was done with about 20-33 mg of unsorted bulk tissue as input. This CDR3 spans 15 amino acids. Per the germline V gene, CDR1 is MNHNY and CDR2 is SVGAGI (reference sequence). Comments on this clonotype: One junction end does not reproduce the germline sequence, and a read error may be involved.

This sequence joins TRBV6-6 and TRBJ2-7, with TRBD2 matching over 8 bases. The TCR originated in a man aged 35-49 years with primary liver carcinoma and hepatitis B virus infection. Sequencing used liver tumor tissue from sampling region 3. Subset given: tumor region T3, left-lateral pole. CDR3: CASSATSGYVYEQYF. In DNA form, the CDR3 reads TGTGCCAGCAGTGCTACTAGCGGATATGTCTACGAACAGTACTTC.